This T cell receptor (beta chain) derives from a study of T cells after posttransplantation cyclophosphamide. Overall study findings and caveats: Donor-recipient repertoire similarity was low at 1-2 months, rising over year one. Blood and skin or GI T cell repertoires showed limited TRB overlap. Recipient CMV seropositivity and CMV reactivation strongly tracked TRB clonality.

Busulfan-fludarabine conditioning, marrow transplant, and cyclophosphamide on days +3 and +4 were administered. Libraries were prepared by immunoSEQ multiplex PCR; TCRdb keeps only in-frame clonotypes and omits some of them. The sample has tens of thousands of clones, 90% seen once. Note on this clone: Its antigen is not known.

This clonotype was obtained from a male patient between 60 and 69 years old who received an allogeneic stem cell transplant from a related donor and was CMV-positive. A share of the T cells may be of graft donor origin. The sample in question was PBMCs, obtained 55 to 70 days after allogeneic stem cell transplant with posttransplant cyclophosphamide.

DNA for the CDR3: TGTGCCATCAGTGACTACGGGAAGGCTGAAGCTTTCTTT. Protein: CAISDYGKAEAFF. This chain joins TRBV10-3 and TRBJ1-1; D is unresolved. V dropped 3 bases and J dropped 6 bases, with 11 bases sitting between them. CDR1 ENHRY and CDR2 SYGVKD come from the germline V gene. The CDR3 is 13 residues long.